Presented here are 18 T cell receptor beta chains from one specimen sequenced in a study of shared clonotypes between healthy human individuals. TCRdb's table, derived via immunoSEQ multiplex PCR, lists solely in-frame clones and lacks some. The table lists 2 million to 2.5 million clones, approximately 93% of them singletons. The specimen sequenced was naive CD4+ T cells from PBMCs. Subset of the sample: CD45RA+ positively selected. The receptors stem from a young man in good health. Some clones in this sample may be carry-over from other donors' samples.

CDR3 protein: CASSVGWGALIDEQYF. In nucleotides, the CDR3 is TGTGCCAGCAGCGTAGGTTGGGGGGCCCTCATCGACGAGCAGTACTTC. The chain joins TRBV9 to TRBJ2-7; the D call may be TRBD1 or TRBD2 (6 bases each). V dropped 0 bases and J dropped 5 bases, with 18 bases sitting between them. CDR1 and CDR2 from the germline V gene are SGDLS and YYNGEE. The length of the CDR3 is 16 residues. The full variable domain, with the rest looked up from reference TRBV9 and TRBJ2-7, is DSGVTQTPKHLITATGQRVTLRCSPRSGDLSVYWYQQSLDQGLQFLIQYYNGEERAKGNILERFSAQQFPDLHSELNLSSLELGDSALYFCASSVGWGALIDEQYFGPGTRLTVT.

The count of this clone is one. The sample has other DNA sequences that encode this CDR3 too. The genes are TRBV9 and TRBJ1-2; no clear D. Germline V gene lookup returns CDR1 SGDLS and CDR2 YYNGEE. V was pared by 0 bases and J by 4 bases, with 4 bases between. CDR3 length: 12 amino acids. Here the CDR3 DNA reads TGTGCCAGCAGCGTAGGAGGCTATGGCTACACCTTC. Protein sequence: CASSVGGYGYTF.

The rearrangement links TRBV28 to TRBJ2-1, with 10 bases fitting TRBD2. The CDR3 length is 21 residues. The germline CDR1 and CDR2 sequences are MDHEN and SYDVKM. Germline trimming cut 1 base from V and 0 bases from J; bases unmatched to any gene: 15. The CDR3 DNA reads as TGTGCCAGCAGTTTATACTGGTCTGGTAGCGGGAGGACCGGCTCCTACAATGAGCAGTTCTTC. Its translation: CASSLYWSGSGRTGSYNEQFF.

The sample holds a few counts of this clone. The chain carries TRBV30 and TRBJ1-4; D uncertain. Germline loops: CDR1 GTSNPN, CDR2 SVGIG (reference sequence). The germline V and J ends were trimmed by 0 bases and 3 bases, with 14 bases remaining between them. The CDR3 is 16 amino acids. The CDR3 coding sequence is TGTGCCTGGAGTGTAAGGCGGGGATCCGCTAATGAAAAACTGTTTTTT. This encodes CAWSVRRGSANEKLFF.

This clone appeared once. The chain combines TRBV28 with TRBJ2-7, with 14 positions matching TRBD2. Germline V gives CDR1 MDHEN, CDR2 SYDVKM. The CDR3 sequence is 16 residues long. V shed 2 bases and J 6 bases; nucleotides not matched to a gene: 6. CDR3 sequence (DNA): TGTGCCAGCAGTTTACTGCCGGGACTAGCGGGAGCCGAGCAGTACTTC. Amino acid sequence: CASSLLPGLAGAEQYF. Based on the CDR3 plus reference TRBV28 and TRBJ2-7, the full variable domain is DVKVTQSSRYLVKRTGEKVFLECVQDMDHENMFWYRQDPGLGLRLIYFSYDVKMKEKGDIPEGYSVSREKKERFSLILESASTNQTSMYLCASSLLPGLAGAEQYFGPGTRLTVT.

CDR3 amino acids: CASSPAKSAGRLSGYTF. For the CDR3, the DNA is TGTGCCAGTAGTCCCGCCAAGAGCGCAGGGAGGTTGAGTGGCTACACCTTC. V gene TRBV19 combines with J gene TRBJ1-2; possible D gene TRBD1, 5 bases. The CDR3 has 17 amino acids. The germline V and J ends were trimmed by 5 bases and 7 bases, with 26 bases remaining between them. Per germline, CDR1 LNHDA and CDR2 SQIVND (reference sequence).

This chain joins TRBV5-6 and TRBJ2-7; 11 bases map to TRBD2. Germline V lookup: CDR1 SGHDT, CDR2 YYEEEE. J lost 6 bases, V lost 3 bases, and 17 bases had no gene match. The CDR3 extends over 18 amino acids. The CDR3 loop is CASSSGLPTSGKTVEQYF. The CDR3 nucleotides are TGTGCCAGCAGCTCCGGACTGCCGACTAGCGGGAAAACGGTCGAGCAGTACTTC.

The V gene is TRBV6-5, the J gene TRBJ2-6; possibly TRBD2 for D (6 bases). Germline V gene lookup returns CDR1 MNHEY and CDR2 SVGAGI. Trimming pared 2 bases from V and 2 bases from J, leaving 10 bases between. This CDR3 contains 16 residues. The DNA of the CDR3 is TGTGCCAGCAGTTACGAGCCGGGGGCTGGGGCCAACGTCCTGACTTTC. Amino acid sequence: CASSYEPGAGANVLTF.

The rearrangement joins TRBV28 to TRBJ1-2, with 7 nucleotides matching TRBD1. The CDR3 is 15 amino acids. Germline V gives CDR1 MDHEN, CDR2 SYDVKM. The ends lost 7 bases at V and 1 base at J; junction bases unmatched: 9. The CDR3 DNA reads TGTGCCAGCAAAATGGGACAGCTACTTAACTATGGCTACACCTTC. It encodes CASKMGQLLNYGYTF.

This clone was detected only once. This chain links TRBV11-1 with TRBJ2-1; 9 bases agree with TRBD2. Germline assignment: CDR1 SGHAT and CDR2 FQDESV (reference sequence). The CDR3 has 15 amino acids. Unmatched junction bases numbered 3, after V lost 1 base and J lost 5 bases. CDR3 amino acids: CASSLGGRADNEQFF. Here the CDR3 DNA reads TGTGCCAGCAGCTTAGGCGGGAGGGCGGACAATGAGCAGTTCTTC.

This clone was found a few times. The chain couples TRBV15 to TRBJ1-5; no definite D call. In germline, CDR1 is LNHNV, CDR2 YYDKDF (reference sequence). The CDR3 contains 15 residues. With 0 bases removed from V and 9 bases from J, the gap between germline ends came to 15 bases. The DNA for the CDR3 is TGTGCCACCAGCAGAGATAGGGCGCCGTTAGGGCCCCAGCATTTT. It codes for CATSRDRAPLGPQHF.

This clone was detected a few times. In the same sample, other DNA sequences code for this CDR3. This sequence joins TRBV5-4 and TRBJ1-1; D call uncertain. This CDR3 region has 11 residues. V lost 0 bases to trimming and J lost 7 bases, with 4 bases between them. Germline V gene lookup returns CDR1 SGHNT and CDR2 YYREEE (reference sequence). The CDR3 loop reads CASSLGLEAFF. The CDR3 coding sequence is TGTGCCAGCAGCTTGGGCCTTGAAGCTTTCTTT.

The rearrangement links TRBV30 to TRBJ2-7; D is unresolved. The V and J ends lost 4 bases and 0 bases respectively, with 7 bases between them. CDR1 is GTSNPN, CDR2 SVGIG, per germline (reference sequence). The CDR3 runs to 12 residues. The CDR3 loop is CAWKVNSYEQYF. The CDR3 bases are TGTGCCTGGAAGGTTAACTCCTACGAGCAGTACTTC. Looking up the rest from reference TRBV30 and TRBJ2-7 gives the full variable domain: SQTIHQWPATLVQPVGSPLSLECTVEGTSNPNLYWYRQAAGRGLQLLFYSVGIGQISSEVPQNLSASRPQDRQFILSSKKLLLSDSGFYLCAWKVNSYEQYFGPGTRLTVT.

J is TRBJ2-1 and V is TRBV4-3, with D unresolved. Germline V gene lookup returns CDR1 LGHNA and CDR2 YSLEER. Trimming shortened V by 1 base and J by 5 bases, and 9 bases separated the two germline ends. The CDR3 has 14 amino acids. The CDR3 DNA follows: TGCGCCAGCAGCCAAGTAATCCAAAACAATGAGCAGTTCTTC. Its protein is CASSQVIQNNEQFF.

This chain links TRBV29-1 with TRBJ1-4; a weak D match, TRBD1 (6 bases). V was shortened by 3 bases and J by 7 bases, with 18 bases between the two germline ends. Germline CDR1 SQVTM, CDR2 ANQGSEA. This CDR3 region has 15 residues. In nucleotides, the CDR3 is TGCAGCGTTGAGACGTACGGGGGGCGACCTGAAAAACTGTTTTTT. The encoded protein is CSVETYGGRPEKLFF.

Notes on this clone: This sample includes further DNA sequences coding for the same CDR3. The V and J genes are TRBV18 and TRBJ1-5, with TRBD1 as a possible D gene (5 bases). Germline-derived CDR1 and CDR2 are KGHSH and LQKENI. Trimming stripped 6 bases from V and 3 bases from J, with 12 bases between. The CDR3 covers 14 residues. CDR3 loop: CASSLQGNNQPQHF. The DNA for the CDR3 is TGTGCCAGCTCTCTCCAGGGAAACAATCAGCCCCAGCATTTT. Variable domain in full (rest from reference TRBV18 and TRBJ1-5): NAGVMQNPRHLVRRRGQEARLRCSPMKGHSHVYWYRQLPEEGLKFMVYLQKENIIDESGMPKERFSAEFPKEGPSILRIQQVVRGDSAAYFCASSLQGNNQPQHFGDGTRLSIL.

This chain joins TRBV28 and TRBJ2-4; D uncertain. Trimming took 3 bases from V and 0 from J, leaving 9 bases between them. CDR1 is MDHEN, CDR2 SYDVKM, per germline. CDR3 length equals 15 residues. CDR3 residues: CASSLGSVAKNIQYF. The CDR3 region has the DNA TGTGCCAGCAGTTTGGGCAGTGTAGCCAAAAACATTCAGTACTTC.

The J gene is TRBJ1-1, the V gene TRBV7-5; the D segment call TRBD1 is taken from the table without a DNA check. TRBV7-5 is flagged as a pseudogene. The CDR3 has 15 amino acids. In DNA, the CDR3 is TGTGCCAGAAGCCCGCGGGACAGAGTGAACACTGAAGCTTTCTTT. This sequence encodes CARSPRDRVNTEAFF.